This T cell receptor beta chain was identified in a study of blood T cells in healthy people across ages. Study results and caveats: A conclusive naive versus antigen-experienced comparison was prevented by the unsorted PBMCs.

This CDR3 region has 12 residues. Germline-derived CDR1 and CDR2 are MDHEN and SYDVKM. The V end lost 6 bases, the J end lost 9 bases, and 14 bases lay between the germline ends. In this sample, this clonotype turned up a few times. Antigen unknown. Combining a sample-barcoded 5' primer with a J-beta primer mix, a second PCR ran for roughly 7 to 12 cycles. Sequencing of every sample gave 2.5 million or more CDR3-containing paired-end reads. TCRdb itself ran the 5' RACE reads through MiXCR, one entry per CDR3 protein. The sample has around 750,000 distinct CDR3 sequences, around half seen once. The specimen sequenced was blood. This receptor was identified in a man older than 75 in good health. This chain uses TRBV28 with TRBJ2-5; D gene uncertain. CDR3 nucleotide sequence: TGTGCCAGCAGCTCTGGGAAAAAAGCCCAGTACTTC. Translated: CASSSGKKAQYF.